Included here is one T cell receptor beta chain sequence, with context. In the source study's methods: Amplification of reference gene primers was used by the study to estimate nucleated cell counts. Data came from immunoSEQ multiplex PCR; TCRdb stores just in-frame clones and leaves some out. That table furnishes V, J and clone size, whereas the DNA furnished D and trimming. Among around 340,000 clones, 75% to 90% were seen once, and the ten largest hold around 7.4%. This sample was included in a study of blood T cell repertoires in COVID-19. Study-level background: PBMCs, B-cell-depleted T cells, or T cells were the source of the cDNA or gDNA that made up the material.

The CDR3 has 13 residues. V lost 6 bases to trimming and J lost 4 bases, with 9 bases between them. Sequencing input: peripheral blood. This TCR was sampled from a woman in her sixties or seventies with COVID-19, enrolled during active disease. The chain uses TRBV12-3 or TRBV12-4 and TRBJ1-4; D possibly corresponds to TRBD1 (5 bases). The CDR3: CASSGGGNEKLFF. DNA of the CDR3: TGTGCCAGCAGCGGGGGGGGTAATGAAAAACTGTTTTTT.